The 7 T cell receptor beta chains given below trace back to one sample, sequenced in a study of T-cell reconstitution after alpha-beta-depleted transplantation in children. TCRbeta library preparation incorporated unique molecular identifiers. TCRdb re-derived calls from the PCR reads in MiXCR, one entry per CDR3 protein. The sample consists of 300,000 or so distinct CDR3 sequences, more than 8% of them appearing once. Sequenced here: PBMCs from the stem cell graft donor, sampled from the stem cell graft. The receptors shown here come from a human donor who donated a stem cell graft to a child with SCID.

This clonotype has only a few counts. This chain joins TRBV5-1 and TRBJ2-7, with 7 bases that match TRBD1. The V and J ends lost 1 base and 3 bases, in that order; junction bases with no gene match: 1. Germline V gene lookup returns CDR1 SGHRS and CDR2 YFSETQ. The CDR3 runs to 13 residues. The chain's CDR3 is CASSLRGRYEQYF. The CDR3 DNA follows: TGCGCCAGCAGCTTGAGGGGGCGCTACGAGCAGTACTTC.

This clonotype showed up just a few times. The rearrangement links TRBV13 to TRBJ2-3, with 13 bases identical to TRBD2. This CDR3 comprises 18 residues. CDR1 is PRHDT and CDR2 is FYEKMQ in the germline V gene (reference sequence). Trimming at V came to 4 bases and at J to 0 bases, leaving 7 bases not matched to a gene. The DNA of the CDR3 is TGTGCCAGCAGCTCCGACGGGACTAGCGGGGTCAGCACAGATACGCAGTATTTT. It specifies CASSSDGTSGVSTDTQYF.

This clonotype was seen many times. V gene TRBV6-1 combines with J gene TRBJ2-1, with 7 positions matching TRBD2. The germline gives CDR1 MNHNS, CDR2 SASEGT. This CDR3 has 16 residues. The J segment lost 8 bases and the V segment lost 1 base, leaving 11 bases of the junction unmatched. CDR3 sequence reads: CASSEGDYGADDEQFF. CDR3 bases: TGTGCCAGCAGTGAAGGGGACTATGGGGCTGACGATGAGCAGTTCTTC.

This clonotype has ten or more counts. J is TRBJ2-3 and V is TRBV12-3 or TRBV12-4; no clear D. The CDR3 loop spans 12 amino acids. V was trimmed by 7 bases and J by 6 bases, leaving 11 bases between them. CDR3 sequence reads: CASTPGPDTQYF. CDR3 DNA: TGTGCCAGCACCCCCGGGCCCGATACGCAGTATTTT.

This clonotype has just a few counts. The V and J genes are TRBV5-1 and TRBJ2-7; D is unclear. The V end was cut by 2 bases, the J end by 3 bases, with 15 bases between. There are 15 residues in the CDR3. Germline lookup yields CDR1 SGHRS and CDR2 YFSETQ. The CDR3 nucleotides read TGCGCCAGCAGCTTAAGTTCTGGGGAATACTACGAGCAGTACTTC. Amino acid sequence: CASSLSSGEYYEQYF. Based on the CDR3 plus reference TRBV5-1 and TRBJ2-7, the full variable domain is KAGVTQTPRYLIKTRGQQVTLSCSPISGHRSVSWYQQTPGQGLQFLFEYFSETQRNKGNFPGRFSGRQFSNSRSEMNVSTLELGDSALYLCASSLSSGEYYEQYFGPGTRLTVT.

The rearrangement links TRBV4-1 to TRBJ2-1, with D perhaps being TRBD1 or TRBD2 (6 bases each). The CDR3 loop spans 15 amino acids. Germline V gene lookup returns CDR1 MGHRA and CDR2 YSYEKL. Trimming stripped 1 base from V and 6 bases from J, with 13 bases between. The CDR3 DNA follows: TGCGCCAGCAGCCAAGTCTACGGGGGCCGCAATGAGCAGTTCTTC. Translating gives CASSQVYGGRNEQFF.

This clonotype came up a few times. CDR3: CASSLLGRTDTQYF. CDR3 sequence (DNA): TGCGCCAGCAGCTTGTTGGGACGCACAGATACGCAGTATTTT. The chain is built from TRBV5-1 and TRBJ2-3; possibly TRBD1 or TRBD2 for D (5 bases each). CDR1 SGHRS and CDR2 YFSETQ come from the germline V gene. Trimming shortened V by 1 base and J by 1 base, and 7 bases separated the two germline ends. The CDR3 consists of 14 residues.